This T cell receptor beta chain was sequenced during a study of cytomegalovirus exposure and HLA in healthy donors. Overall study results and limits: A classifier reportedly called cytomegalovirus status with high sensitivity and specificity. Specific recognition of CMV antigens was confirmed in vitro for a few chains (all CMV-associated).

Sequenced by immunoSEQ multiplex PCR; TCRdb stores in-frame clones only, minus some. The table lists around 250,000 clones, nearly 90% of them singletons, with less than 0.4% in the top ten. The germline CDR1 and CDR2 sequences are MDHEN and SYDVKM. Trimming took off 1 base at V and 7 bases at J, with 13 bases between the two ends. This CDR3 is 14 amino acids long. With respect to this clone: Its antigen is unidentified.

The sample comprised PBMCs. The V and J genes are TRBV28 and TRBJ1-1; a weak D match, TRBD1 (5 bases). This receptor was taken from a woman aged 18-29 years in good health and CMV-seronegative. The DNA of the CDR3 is TGTGCCAGCAGTTTATTCGCCGGGGGGGGTGAAGCTTTCTTT. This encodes CASSLFAGGGEAFF.